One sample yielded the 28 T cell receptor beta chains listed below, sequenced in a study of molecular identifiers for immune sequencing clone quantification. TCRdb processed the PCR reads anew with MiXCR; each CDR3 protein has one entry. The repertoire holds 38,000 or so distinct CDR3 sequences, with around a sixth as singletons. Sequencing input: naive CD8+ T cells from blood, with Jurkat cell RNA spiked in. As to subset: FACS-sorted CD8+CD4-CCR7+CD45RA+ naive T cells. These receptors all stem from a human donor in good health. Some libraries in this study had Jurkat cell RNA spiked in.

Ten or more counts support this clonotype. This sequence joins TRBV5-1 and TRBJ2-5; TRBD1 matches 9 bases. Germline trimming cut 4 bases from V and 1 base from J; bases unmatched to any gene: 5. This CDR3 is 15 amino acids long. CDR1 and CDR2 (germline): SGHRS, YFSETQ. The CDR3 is CASSRDRVAQETQYF. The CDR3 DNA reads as TGCGCCAGCAGCCGGGACAGGGTAGCCCAAGAGACCCAGTACTTC.

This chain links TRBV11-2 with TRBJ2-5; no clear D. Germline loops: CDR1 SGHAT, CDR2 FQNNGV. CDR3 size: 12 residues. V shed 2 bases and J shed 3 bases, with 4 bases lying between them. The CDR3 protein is CASSLFEETQYF. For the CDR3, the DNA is TGTGCCAGCAGCTTATTTGAAGAGACCCAGTACTTC.

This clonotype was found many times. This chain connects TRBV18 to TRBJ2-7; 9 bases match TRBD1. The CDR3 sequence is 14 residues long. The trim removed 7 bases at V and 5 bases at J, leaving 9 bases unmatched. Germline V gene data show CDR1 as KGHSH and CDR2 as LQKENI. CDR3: CASYSGQGVNEQYF. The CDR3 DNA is TGTGCCAGCTACTCGGGACAGGGCGTCAACGAGCAGTACTTC.

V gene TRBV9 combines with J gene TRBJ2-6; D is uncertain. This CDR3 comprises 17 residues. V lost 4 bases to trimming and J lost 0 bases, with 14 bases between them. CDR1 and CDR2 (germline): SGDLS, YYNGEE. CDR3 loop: CASSHSAESSGANVLTF. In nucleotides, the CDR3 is TGTGCCAGCAGCCATAGTGCGGAGAGCTCTGGGGCCAACGTCCTGACTTTC.

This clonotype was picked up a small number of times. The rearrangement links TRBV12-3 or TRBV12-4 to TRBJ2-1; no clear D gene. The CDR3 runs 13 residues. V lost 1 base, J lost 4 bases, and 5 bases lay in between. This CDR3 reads CASSLVVYNEQFF. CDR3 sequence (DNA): TGTGCCAGCAGTTTAGTAGTGTACAATGAGCAGTTCTTC.

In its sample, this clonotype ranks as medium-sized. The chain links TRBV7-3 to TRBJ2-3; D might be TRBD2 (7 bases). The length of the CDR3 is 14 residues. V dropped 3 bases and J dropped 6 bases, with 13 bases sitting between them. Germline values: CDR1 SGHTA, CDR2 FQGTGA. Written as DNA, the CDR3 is TGTGCCAGCAGCTTCCTAGGGGGGGTGGATACGCAGTATTTT. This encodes CASSFLGGVDTQYF.

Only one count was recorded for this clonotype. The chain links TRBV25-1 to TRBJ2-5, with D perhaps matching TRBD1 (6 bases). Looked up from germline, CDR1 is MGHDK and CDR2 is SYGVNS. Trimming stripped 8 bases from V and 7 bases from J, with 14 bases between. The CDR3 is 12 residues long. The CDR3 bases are TGTGCCAGCGCCTCCCTGGACAGGACCCAGTACTTC. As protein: CASASLDRTQYF.

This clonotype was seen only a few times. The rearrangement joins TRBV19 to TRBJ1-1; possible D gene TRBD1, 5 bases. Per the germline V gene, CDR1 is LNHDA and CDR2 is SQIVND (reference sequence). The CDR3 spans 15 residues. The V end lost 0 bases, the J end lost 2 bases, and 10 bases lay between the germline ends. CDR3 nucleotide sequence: TGTGCCAGTAGTATAGATAAGGGACTCAACACTGAAGCTTTCTTT. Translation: CASSIDKGLNTEAFF.

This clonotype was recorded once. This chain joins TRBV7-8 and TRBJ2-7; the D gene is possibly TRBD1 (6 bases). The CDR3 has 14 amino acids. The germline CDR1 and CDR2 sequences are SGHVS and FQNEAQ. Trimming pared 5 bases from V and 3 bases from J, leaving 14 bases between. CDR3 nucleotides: TGTGCCAGCAGCCCCTTTGGGGGCAACTACGAGCAGTACTTC. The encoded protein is CASSPFGGNYEQYF.

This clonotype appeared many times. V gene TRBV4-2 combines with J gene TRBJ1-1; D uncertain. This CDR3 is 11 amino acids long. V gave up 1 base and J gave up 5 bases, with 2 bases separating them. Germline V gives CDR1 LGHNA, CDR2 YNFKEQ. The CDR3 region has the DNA TGTGCCAGCAGCCAAGGAACTGAAGCTTTCTTT. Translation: CASSQGTEAFF.

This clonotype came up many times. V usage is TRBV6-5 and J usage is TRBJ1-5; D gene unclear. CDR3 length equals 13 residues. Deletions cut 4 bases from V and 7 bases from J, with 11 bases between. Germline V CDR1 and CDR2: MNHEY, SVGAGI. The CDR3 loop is CASSWFAGQPQHF. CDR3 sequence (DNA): TGTGCCAGCAGTTGGTTTGCGGGGCAGCCCCAGCATTTT.

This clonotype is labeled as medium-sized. In nucleotides, the CDR3 is TGTGCCAGCAGCTGGGGGACTAGCGGAGAAGAGACCCAGTACTTC. Encoded protein: CASSWGTSGEETQYF. V and J are TRBV7-2 and TRBJ2-5; 11 nucleotides align to TRBD2. The CDR3 covers 15 residues. Germline CDR1 and CDR2: SGHTA and FQGNSA. The ends lost 4 bases at V and 3 bases at J; junction bases unmatched: 4. Supplemented by reference TRBV7-2 and TRBJ2-5, the full variable domain reads GAGVSQSPSNKVTEKGKDVELRCDPISGHTALYWYRQSLGQGLEFLIYFQGNSAPDKSGLPSDRFSAERTGGSVSTLTIQRTQQEDSAVYLCASSWGTSGEETQYFGPGTRLLVL.

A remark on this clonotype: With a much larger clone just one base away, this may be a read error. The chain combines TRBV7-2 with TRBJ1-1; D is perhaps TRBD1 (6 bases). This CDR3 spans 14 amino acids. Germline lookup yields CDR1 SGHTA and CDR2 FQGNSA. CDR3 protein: CDSSLWGAGTEAFF. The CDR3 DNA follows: TGTGACAGCAGCTTATGGGGGGCGGGCACTGAAGCTTTCTTT.

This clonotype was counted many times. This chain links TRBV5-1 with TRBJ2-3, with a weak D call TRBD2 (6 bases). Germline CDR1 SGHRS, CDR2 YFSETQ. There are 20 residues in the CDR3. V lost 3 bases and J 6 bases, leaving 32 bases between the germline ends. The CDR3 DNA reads TGCGCCAGCAGCTCCACTGCGGGGCTCACTAAAGGGTCGTTTGTGGATACGCAGTATTTT. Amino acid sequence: CASSSTAGLTKGSFVDTQYF.

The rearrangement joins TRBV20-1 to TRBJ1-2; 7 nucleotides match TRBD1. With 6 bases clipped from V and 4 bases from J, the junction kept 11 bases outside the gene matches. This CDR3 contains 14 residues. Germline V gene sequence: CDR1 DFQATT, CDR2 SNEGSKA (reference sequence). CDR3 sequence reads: CSANHRGKGYGYTF. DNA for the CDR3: TGCAGTGCAAACCACAGGGGAAAGGGCTATGGCTACACCTTC.

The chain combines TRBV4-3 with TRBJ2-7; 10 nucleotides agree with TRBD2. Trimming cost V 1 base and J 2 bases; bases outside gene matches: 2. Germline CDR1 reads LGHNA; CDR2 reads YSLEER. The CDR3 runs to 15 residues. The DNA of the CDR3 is TGCGCCAGCAGCCAAGGGACTAGCGGTGCCTACGAGCAGTACTTC. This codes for CASSQGTSGAYEQYF.

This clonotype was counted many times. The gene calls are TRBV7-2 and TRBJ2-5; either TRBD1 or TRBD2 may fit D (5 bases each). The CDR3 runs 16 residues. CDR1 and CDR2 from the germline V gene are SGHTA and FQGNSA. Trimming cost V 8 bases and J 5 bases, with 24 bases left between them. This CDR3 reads CASSSYTGLVGETQYF. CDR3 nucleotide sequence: TGTGCCAGCTCGTCCTATACGGGGCTGGTGGGGGAGACCCAGTACTTC.

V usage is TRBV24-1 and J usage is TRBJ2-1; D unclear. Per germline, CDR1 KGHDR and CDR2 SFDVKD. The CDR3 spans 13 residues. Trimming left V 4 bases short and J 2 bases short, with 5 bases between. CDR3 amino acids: CATSESAYNEQFF. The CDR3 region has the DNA TGTGCCACCAGTGAGTCTGCCTACAATGAGCAGTTCTTC.

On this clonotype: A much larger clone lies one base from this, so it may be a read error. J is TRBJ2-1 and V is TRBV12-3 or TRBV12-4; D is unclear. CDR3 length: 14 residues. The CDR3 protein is CACSLSQNFRQQFF. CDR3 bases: TGTGCCTGCAGTTTGTCCCAAAACTTTAGGCAACAGTTCTTC.

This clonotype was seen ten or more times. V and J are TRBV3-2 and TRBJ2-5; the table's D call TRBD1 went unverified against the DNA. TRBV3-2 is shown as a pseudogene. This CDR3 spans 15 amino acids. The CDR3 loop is CASSQGRGQFETQYF. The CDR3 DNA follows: TGTGCCAGCAGCCAAGGGAGGGGGCAATTTGAGACCCAGTACTTC.

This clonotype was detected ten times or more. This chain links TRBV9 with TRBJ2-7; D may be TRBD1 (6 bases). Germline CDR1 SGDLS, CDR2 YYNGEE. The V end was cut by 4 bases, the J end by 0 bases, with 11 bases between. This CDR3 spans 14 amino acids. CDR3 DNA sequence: TGTGCCAGCAGCAGGGGGACGGGCTCCTACGAGCAGTACTTC. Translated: CASSRGTGSYEQYF.

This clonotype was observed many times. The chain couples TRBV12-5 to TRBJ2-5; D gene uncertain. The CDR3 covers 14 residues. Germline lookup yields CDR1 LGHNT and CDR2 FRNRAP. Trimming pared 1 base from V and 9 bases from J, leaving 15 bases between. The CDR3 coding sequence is TGTGCTAGTGGTTTGGACGGACCTTCTCGGCCCCAGTACTTC. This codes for CASGLDGPSRPQYF.

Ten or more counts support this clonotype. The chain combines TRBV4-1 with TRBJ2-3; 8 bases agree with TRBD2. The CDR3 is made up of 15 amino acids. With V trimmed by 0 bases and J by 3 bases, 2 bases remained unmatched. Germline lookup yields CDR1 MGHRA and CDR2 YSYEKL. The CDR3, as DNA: TGCGCCAGCAGCCAAGAAAGCGGGAGAACAGATACGCAGTATTTT. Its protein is CASSQESGRTDTQYF.

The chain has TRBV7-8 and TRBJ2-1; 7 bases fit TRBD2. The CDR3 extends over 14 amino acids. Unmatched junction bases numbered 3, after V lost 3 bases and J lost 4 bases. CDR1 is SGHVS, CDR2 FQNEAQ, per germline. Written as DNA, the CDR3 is TGTGCCAGCAGCTTGAGCGGGGTGTACAATGAGCAGTTCTTC. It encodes CASSLSGVYNEQFF.

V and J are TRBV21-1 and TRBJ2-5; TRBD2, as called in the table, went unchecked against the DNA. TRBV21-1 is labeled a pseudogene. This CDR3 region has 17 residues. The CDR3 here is CASSTSGSGRNWKTQYF. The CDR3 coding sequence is TGTGCCAGCAGCACCAGTGGTAGCGGGAGGAATTGGAAGACCCAGTACTTC.

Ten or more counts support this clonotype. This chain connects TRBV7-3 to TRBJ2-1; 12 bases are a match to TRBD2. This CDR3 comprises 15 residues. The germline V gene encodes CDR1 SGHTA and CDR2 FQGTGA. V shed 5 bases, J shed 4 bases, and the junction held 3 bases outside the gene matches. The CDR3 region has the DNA TGTGCCAGCAGCCGAGGGACTAGCGGGTACAATGAGCAGTTCTTC. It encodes CASSRGTSGYNEQFF.

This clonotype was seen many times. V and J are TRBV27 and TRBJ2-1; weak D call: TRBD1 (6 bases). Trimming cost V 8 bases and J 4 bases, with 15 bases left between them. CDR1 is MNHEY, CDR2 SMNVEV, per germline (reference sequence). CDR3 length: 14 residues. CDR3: CASAQGSQYNEQFF. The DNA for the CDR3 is TGTGCCAGCGCTCAGGGGTCCCAGTACAATGAGCAGTTCTTC.

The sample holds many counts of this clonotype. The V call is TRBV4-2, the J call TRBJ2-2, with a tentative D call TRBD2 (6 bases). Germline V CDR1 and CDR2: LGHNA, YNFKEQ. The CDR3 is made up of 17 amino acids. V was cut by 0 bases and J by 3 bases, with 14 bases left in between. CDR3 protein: CASSQDFSDYYTGELFF. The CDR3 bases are TGTGCCAGCAGCCAAGATTTTTCGGACTATTACACCGGGGAGCTGTTTTTT.